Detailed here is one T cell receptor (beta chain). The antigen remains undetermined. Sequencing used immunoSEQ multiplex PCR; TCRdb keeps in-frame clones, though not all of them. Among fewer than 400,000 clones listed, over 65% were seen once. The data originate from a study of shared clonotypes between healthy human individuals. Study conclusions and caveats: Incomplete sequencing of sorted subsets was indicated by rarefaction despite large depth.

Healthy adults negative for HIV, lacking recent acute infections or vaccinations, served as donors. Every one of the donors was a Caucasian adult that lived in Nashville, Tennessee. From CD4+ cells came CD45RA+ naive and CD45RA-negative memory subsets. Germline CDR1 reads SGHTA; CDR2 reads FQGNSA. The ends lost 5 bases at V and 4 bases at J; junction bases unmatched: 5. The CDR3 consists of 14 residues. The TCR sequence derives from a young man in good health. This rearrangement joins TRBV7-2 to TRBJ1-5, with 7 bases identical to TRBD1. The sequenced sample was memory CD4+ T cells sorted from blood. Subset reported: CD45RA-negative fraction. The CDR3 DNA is TGTGCCAGCAGCCCAGACAGGGTGAATCAGCCCCAGCATTTT. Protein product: CASSPDRVNQPQHF. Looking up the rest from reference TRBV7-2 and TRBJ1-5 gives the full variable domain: GAGVSQSPSNKVTEKGKDVELRCDPISGHTALYWYRQSLGQGLEFLIYFQGNSAPDKSGLPSDRFSAERTGGSVSTLTIQRTQQEDSAVYLCASSPDRVNQPQHFGDGTRLSIL.